This T cell receptor beta chain was sequenced for a study of blood T cell repertoires in COVID-19. Whole-study context: Samples taken during acute and convalescent COVID-19 were collected in the United States, Italy and Spain. From T cells, B-cell-depleted T cells, or PBMCs came the material, which was cDNA or gDNA.

In the original analysis: Cell counts per sample came from amplifying reference gene primers. Assay used: immunoSEQ multiplex PCR; TCRdb lists only in-frame clones, some missing. V, J and clone size reflect that table, while D and trimming were determined from the DNA. This sample has more than 120,000 clones, with about 87% found just once. The source material was peripheral blood. The TCR was taken from a woman in her forties or fifties with active or convalescent COVID-19.

The CDR3 spells CASSRTGVEAFF. In DNA, the CDR3 is TGTGCCAGCAGTCGCACAGGGGTTGAAGCTTTCTTT. The rearrangement links TRBV12-3 or TRBV12-4 to TRBJ1-1; the match to TRBD1 covers 7 bases. CDR3 length equals 12 residues. V gave up 5 bases and J gave up 7 bases; unmatched junction bases: 4.